This TCR beta chain was captured in a study of Ad26.COV2.S vaccination and SARS-CoV-2 variants. At the level of the study: Within the COV1001 Ad26.COV2.S trial arm, the donor was enrolled.

Only in-frame clones appear in the TCRdb table, and some are missing; sequencing was by immunoSEQ multiplex PCR. Among 510,000 or so clones listed, approximately 88% were seen once. Germline-derived CDR1 and CDR2 are SGHNT and YENEEA. V trimming: 5 bases; J trimming: 3 bases; junction bases outside the gene matches: 3. This CDR3 region has 13 residues. Treatment of the sample: around 19 received Ad26.COV2.S at low or high dose, single or two shots; 5 received placebo; per-sample allocation not given. Specimen acquisition occurred on day 63 following the initial vaccine or placebo injection. This chain connects TRBV11-3 to TRBJ2-5, with 7 bases that match TRBD1. The sample consisted of peripheral blood, taken in a trial of Ad26.COV2.S vaccine versus placebo. The source is a person between 18 and 59 years old who received the Ad26.COV2.S COVID-19 vaccine or a placebo. This CDR3 is CASSRDSEETQYF. The CDR3 DNA reads as TGTGCCAGCAGCAGGGACAGCGAAGAGACCCAGTACTTC. The full variable domain, with the rest looked up from reference TRBV11-3 and TRBJ2-5, is EAGVVQSPRYKIIEKKQPVAFWCNPISGHNTLYWYLQNLGQGPELLIRYENEEAVDDSQLPKDRFSAERLKGVDSTLKIQPAELGDSAVYLCASSRDSEETQYFGPGTRLLVL.